One and the same sample provided the 11 T cell receptor beta chains below, sequenced in a study of T cells in Graves' hyperthyroidism and ophthalmopathy. Authors of the study amplified TCR beta CDR3 regions from RNA transcripts. TCR CDR3 regions were first amplified by RT-PCR with HTBI primers. TCRdb independently ran MiXCR on the multiplex PCR reads; one entry per CDR3 protein. The sample holds more than 500,000 distinct CDR3 sequences, more than 45% seen once. The source material was peripheral blood or thyroid tissue (not recorded which). The source of these receptors is an adult woman with Graves' disease, either hyperthyroidism or ophthalmopathy (not recorded which).

This clonotype was picked up many times. This chain links TRBV7-9 with TRBJ2-5; 11 bases are shared with TRBD1. The ends lost 4 bases at V and 3 bases at J; junction bases unmatched: 4. Germline CDR1 reads SEHNR; CDR2 reads FQNEAQ (reference sequence). There are 15 residues in the CDR3. The CDR3 bases are TGTGCCAGCAGCTCCCGGACAGGGGGCGAAGAGACCCAGTACTTC. Protein sequence: CASSSRTGGEETQYF.

This clonotype has ten or more counts. CDR3 in amino acids: CSASRLASSYEQYF. Written as DNA, the CDR3 is TGCAGTGCTAGTCGGCTAGCTAGCTCCTACGAGCAGTACTTC. The chain combines TRBV20-1 with TRBJ2-7, with a possible D match to TRBD2 (5 bases). V dropped 3 bases and J dropped 0 bases, with 12 bases sitting between them. There are 14 residues in the CDR3. The germline V gene encodes CDR1 DFQATT and CDR2 SNEGSKA (reference sequence).

V is TRBV29-1 and J is TRBJ1-2; 10 positions match TRBD1. Germline loops: CDR1 SQVTM, CDR2 ANQGSEA. The ends lost 0 bases at V and 2 bases at J; junction bases unmatched: 9. This CDR3 is built from 17 residues. The CDR3 DNA sequence: TGCAGCGTTGAAGATCGATTTGGGGGACAGGGGAACTATGGCTACACCTTC. It codes for CSVEDRFGGQGNYGYTF.

In DNA form, the CDR3 reads TGTGCCAGCAGCCTTGACAGGGACATAAACGAGCAGTACTTC. It is translated as CASSLDRDINEQYF. The rearrangement links TRBV3-1 to TRBJ2-7; TRBD1 matches 7 bases. The CDR3 length is 14 residues. V dropped 4 bases and J dropped 5; count of bases not matched to a gene: 8. The germline V gene encodes CDR1 LGHDT and CDR2 YNNKEL (reference sequence).

The chain links TRBV10-2 to TRBJ1-6; tentative D call: TRBD1 (6 bases). The CDR3 extends over 15 amino acids. The V end was cut by 2 bases, the J end by 8 bases, with 13 bases between. The germline CDR1 and CDR2 sequences are WSHSY and SAAADI. CDR3 residues: CASSEETGRYSPLHF. The CDR3 DNA is TGCGCCAGCAGTGAGGAAACAGGGAGGTATTCACCCCTCCACTTT.

This clonotype was seen many times. The chain links TRBV6-5 to TRBJ2-5; weak D call: TRBD2 (6 bases). The germline V gene encodes CDR1 MNHEY and CDR2 SVGAGI. Trimming took 2 bases from V and 6 from J, leaving 16 bases between them. There are 15 residues in the CDR3. The CDR3 reads CASSYTVGGLKTQYF. For the CDR3, the DNA is TGTGCCAGCAGTTACACCGTCGGAGGGCTGAAGACCCAGTACTTC.

This clonotype occurred a few times. V is TRBV2 and J is TRBJ2-2; 12 positions match TRBD2. CDR1 is SNHLY, CDR2 FYNNEI, per germline. The CDR3 contains 16 residues. The junction had 8 bases not matched to a gene; V was cut back by 8 bases and J by 4 bases. The CDR3, as DNA: TGTGCCAGCCGGAATCTAGCGGGAGGGGGCACCGGGGAGCTGTTTTTT. This translates into CASRNLAGGGTGELFF.

The V gene is TRBV15, the J gene TRBJ2-1; no clear D. CDR3 size: 14 residues. Per the germline V gene, CDR1 is LNHNV and CDR2 is YYDKDF (reference sequence). Between the trimmed V and J ends, which lost 1 base and 5 bases, there was a span of 9 bases. CDR3 region: CATSRVWENNEQFF. CDR3 in DNA: TGTGCCACCAGCAGAGTATGGGAAAACAATGAGCAGTTCTTC. The complete variable domain, with remaining parts taken from reference TRBV15 and TRBJ2-1, reads DAMVIQNPRYQVTQFGKPVTLSCSQTLNHNVMYWYQQKSSQAPKLLFHYYDKDFNNEADTPDNFQSRRPNTSFCFLDIRSPGLGDTAMYLCATSRVWENNEQFFGPGTRLTVL.

This chain links TRBV7-8 with TRBJ1-2; TRBD1 matches at 10 bases. V shed 10 bases, J shed 7 bases, and the junction held 6 bases outside the gene matches. Germline V gene lookup returns CDR1 SGHVS and CDR2 FQNEAQ. The CDR3 runs 12 residues. CDR3 coding DNA: TGTGCCATCGGGGGACAGGGGCTTGGCTACACCTTC. This encodes CAIGGQGLGYTF.

As to this clonotype: One junction end disagrees with the germline gene, perhaps due to a read error. This rearrangement joins TRBV6-1 to TRBJ1-5; D unresolved. Germline V gene sequence: CDR1 MNHNS, CDR2 SASEGT. The CDR3 spans 14 residues. In nucleotides, the CDR3 is TGTGTCAGCAGTTCCCGGGGAGAATATGACCCCCAGCATTTT. As protein: CVSSSRGEYDPQHF.

This clonotype was recorded at least ten times. This rearrangement joins TRBV28 to TRBJ1-5; 7 positions match TRBD1. The CDR3 loop spans 13 amino acids. After removal of 6 bases from V and 4 bases from J, the junction contained 3 bases not matched to a gene. CDR1 is MDHEN and CDR2 is SYDVKM in the germline V gene. The CDR3 reads CASSGTVNQPQHF. The CDR3 nucleotides read TGTGCCAGCAGCGGGACAGTAAATCAGCCCCAGCATTTT.